The T cell receptor beta chain under discussion was sequenced for a study of cytomegalovirus exposure and HLA in healthy donors. The CDR3 extends over 14 amino acids. Looked up from germline, CDR1 is MGHRA and CDR2 is YSYEKL. V dropped 0 bases and J dropped 10 bases, with 10 bases sitting between them. The PCR was carried out with 60 Vbeta primers and 13 Jbeta primers. Generated by immunoSEQ multiplex PCR, the TCRdb table keeps only in-frame clones and is missing some. This table holds about 130,000 clones, roughly 80% found once. The chain employs TRBV4-1 and TRBJ1-6; TRBD1 might be the D (5 bases). The sequence was obtained from a male donor in good health and CMV-seronegative. Material: PBMCs. The CDR3 region is CASSQDGGRSPLHF. CDR3 coding DNA: TGCGCCAGCAGCCAAGATGGGGGGAGATCACCCCTCCACTTT.